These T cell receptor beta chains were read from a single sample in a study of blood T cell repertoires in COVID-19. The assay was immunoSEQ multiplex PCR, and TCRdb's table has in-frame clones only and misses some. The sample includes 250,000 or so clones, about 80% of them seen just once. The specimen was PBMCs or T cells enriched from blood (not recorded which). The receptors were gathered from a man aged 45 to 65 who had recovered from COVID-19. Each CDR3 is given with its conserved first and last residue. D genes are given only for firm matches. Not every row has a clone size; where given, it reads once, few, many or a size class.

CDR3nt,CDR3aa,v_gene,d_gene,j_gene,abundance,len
TGTGCCAGCAGTTACAGGGTTGGGGCCAAAAACATTCAGTACTTC,CASSYRVGAKNIQYF,TRBV7-9,.,TRBJ2-4,.,15
TGTGCCAGCAGCTTTATGACTCAGGGTGATCCCCAGTACTTC,CASSFMTQGDPQYF,TRBV7-9,.,TRBJ2-7,.,14
TGTGCCAGACAAAGCGGGAGAACAGATACGCAGTATTTT,CARQSGRTDTQYF,TRBV9,TRBD2,TRBJ2-3,.,13
TGTGCCAGCAGTTCGTTCGGGACAGGGATCGACGAGCAGTACTTC,CASSSFGTGIDEQYF,TRBV6-2/TRBV6-3,TRBD1,TRBJ2-7,.,15
TGTGCCAGCAGTTCCCCCAGGAGAGGGGGCCACAAGACCCAGTACTTC,CASSSPRRGGHKTQYF,TRBV6-5,TRBD1,TRBJ2-5,.,16
TGTGCCAGCAGCTTGGAGAATTACGAGCAGTACTTC,CASSLENYEQYF,TRBV7-2,.,TRBJ2-7,.,12
TGTGCCAGCAGTCGACGAGGGACTGAAGCTTTCTTT,CASSRRGTEAFF,TRBV6-5,.,TRBJ1-1,.,12
TGTGCCAGCTCATCGGGGGGAGATACGCAGTATTTT,CASSSGGDTQYF,TRBV18,TRBD2,TRBJ2-3,.,12
TGTGCCAGCAGCGTCGGTGGCAGGGCATACGAGCAGTACTTC,CASSVGGRAYEQYF,TRBV9,.,TRBJ2-7,once,14
TGTGCCAGCAGCTACCTGGGGAGGATGAGCTCCTACGAGCAGTACTTC,CASSYLGRMSSYEQYF,TRBV7-3,.,TRBJ2-7,.,16
TGTGCCAGCAGCGGCTCCGCTTCGGGACTCCATAATTCACCCCTCCACTTT,CASSGSASGLHNSPLHF,TRBV9,.,TRBJ1-6,once,17
TGTGCCAGCAGCTTACCTCAGGGGACGCTGCATGGCTACACCTTC,CASSLPQGTLHGYTF,TRBV11-2,.,TRBJ1-2,.,15
TGTGCCAGCTCACCGAGCCAGGCGAACACCGGGGAGCTGTTTTTT,CASSPSQANTGELFF,TRBV18,.,TRBJ2-2,.,15
TGTGCCAGCAGTAAAATAGGGGTGGTGAACACTGAAGCTTTCTTT,CASSKIGVVNTEAFF,TRBV6-5,.,TRBJ1-1,.,15
TGTGCCAGTAGAGGTTGGGATCAGCCCCAGCATTTT,CASRGWDQPQHF,TRBV5-3,.,TRBJ1-5,.,12
TGTGCCAGCTCACGGACAGACAATGAGCAGTTCTTC,CASSRTDNEQFF,TRBV18,.,TRBJ2-1,.,12
TGTGCCAGCTCAGACCGGGGGGAAGCTTTCTTT,CASSDRGEAFF,TRBV18,.,TRBJ1-1,.,11
TGTGCCACCAGCGTACAGGCGCACTATGGCTACACCTTC,CATSVQAHYGYTF,TRBV15,.,TRBJ1-2,once,13
TGTGCCAGCTCCTACGGGAGGGGATACTCTGGAAACACCATATATTTT,CASSYGRGYSGNTIYF,TRBV18,.,TRBJ1-3,.,16
TGTGCCAGCAGCCATTCCGGGGTGGAGGGAAACACCATATATTTT,CASSHSGVEGNTIYF,TRBV3-1/TRBV3-2,.,TRBJ1-3,once,15
TGTGCCAGCAGCAGGGACTACCAAAACTCCTACGAGCAGTACTTC,CASSRDYQNSYEQYF,TRBV3-1/TRBV3-2,TRBD2,TRBJ2-7,.,15
TGTGCCAGCAGCCAAGAGGGGAAGCGGAGCAATGAGCAGTTCTTC,CASSQEGKRSNEQFF,TRBV4-2,.,TRBJ2-1,.,15
TGTGCCAGCAGTTATCTTGGGAGGGGTGAGCAGTTCTTC,CASSYLGRGEQFF,TRBV6-2/TRBV6-3,TRBD2,TRBJ2-1,few,13
TGTGCCAGCAGTTTAAAAGGGGTCGAAGCTTTCTTT,CASSLKGVEAFF,TRBV12-3/TRBV12-4,.,TRBJ1-1,.,12
TGTGCCAGCAGCTTAGGAGGGACAGGGGGCGGCATTCAGTACTTC,CASSLGGTGGGIQYF,TRBV7-2,TRBD1,TRBJ2-4,.,15
TGTGCCAGCAGTCAGACAGGGAACACTGAAGCTTTCTTT,CASSQTGNTEAFF,TRBV27,.,TRBJ1-1,once,13
TGTGCCAGCAGTTACAACGTCCAAGCTGGCTACACCTTC,CASSYNVQAGYTF,TRBV6-2/TRBV6-3,.,TRBJ1-2,.,13
TGTGCCAGCAGCTTAGGCGGGACGCTCTATGGCTACACCTTC,CASSLGGTLYGYTF,TRBV11-2,.,TRBJ1-2,.,14
TGCGCCAGCAGCCAGGGGCCGGGGAGCGGCACCGGGGAGCTGTTTTTT,CASSQGPGSGTGELFF,TRBV5-1,.,TRBJ2-2,few,16
TGTGCCAGCAGTGAATTCCGCTCCTACAATGAGCAGTTCTTC,CASSEFRSYNEQFF,TRBV6-1,.,TRBJ2-1,.,14
TGTGCCAGCAGCCCAGGGGCGAGAGGCTACACCTTC,CASSPGARGYTF,TRBV14,.,TRBJ1-2,.,12
TGTGCCAGCAGTTTAGGCCAACAGGGGAACTATGGCTACACCTTC,CASSLGQQGNYGYTF,TRBV7-9,TRBD1,TRBJ1-2,once,15
TGTGCCAGTAACTCGGGATTCTATGGCTACACCTTC,CASNSGFYGYTF,TRBV19,.,TRBJ1-2,.,12
TGTGCCAGCAGCAAAGCGTGGGCGGGGGCCGACCAAGAGACCCAGTACTTC,CASSKAWAGADQETQYF,TRBV21-1,.,TRBJ2-5,.,17
TGTGCCAGCAGCTTGGCTCAGGGGGGCGGTGAAAAACTGTTTTTT,CASSLAQGGGEKLFF,TRBV5-4,TRBD1,TRBJ1-4,.,15
TGTGCCAGCAGTGATCAGGAATTGGGAGTACTAGCCAAAAACATTCAGTACTTC,CASSDQELGVLAKNIQYF,TRBV2,.,TRBJ2-4,.,18
TGTGCCAGCAGGGGGACAGGCAACACCGGGGAGCTGTTTTTT,CASRGTGNTGELFF,TRBV14,TRBD1,TRBJ2-2,.,14
TGTGCCAGCAGCCGGGGACTGCCCTGGGAGTACGAGCAGTACTTC,CASSRGLPWEYEQYF,TRBV11-2,.,TRBJ2-7,.,15
TGCGCCAGCAGCACGACTAGCGGGGAGTACGAGCAGTACTTC,CASSTTSGEYEQYF,TRBV4-1,TRBD2,TRBJ2-7,few,14
TGCAGTGCTAGTTGGCCAACTAATGAAAAACTGTTTTTT,CSASWPTNEKLFF,TRBV20-1,.,TRBJ1-4,.,13
TGTGCCAGCAGCCAAGCAGTTAGCAATCAGCCCCAGCATTTT,CASSQAVSNQPQHF,TRBV3-1/TRBV3-2,.,TRBJ1-5,.,14
TGTGCCAGCAGTAACGGGATCTTTAATGAAAAACTGTTTTTT,CASSNGIFNEKLFF,TRBV6-5,.,TRBJ1-4,.,14
TGTGCCAGCAGCCCCGTCACCTACTACGAGCAGTACTTC,CASSPVTYYEQYF,TRBV6-5,.,TRBJ2-7,once,13
TGTGCCAGCAGCATACCGGGACTAAGCTCCTACGAGCAGTACTTC,CASSIPGLSSYEQYF,TRBV5-6,TRBD2,TRBJ2-7,.,15
TGCGCCAGCAGTTGGACAGGGGGGTTAGAGACCCAGTACTTC,CASSWTGGLETQYF,TRBV10-2,TRBD1,TRBJ2-5,.,14
TGTGCCAGCAGCCAAGCCAGGGGTGTTTCCTACGAGCAGTACTTC,CASSQARGVSYEQYF,TRBV3-1/TRBV3-2,.,TRBJ2-7,once,15
TGCGCCAGCAGCTCCGGAGGAACGGGGGGCTACGAGCAGTACTTC,CASSSGGTGGYEQYF,TRBV5-1,TRBD2,TRBJ2-7,.,15
TGTGCCAGTAGCCCCTCCGGACAGGGCCTCTCCTACGAGCAGTACTTC,CASSPSGQGLSYEQYF,TRBV19,TRBD1,TRBJ2-7,.,16
TGTGCCAGCAGCCCGCGGGGCACTAGACGACTCGGCTACACCTTC,CASSPRGTRRLGYTF,TRBV7-8,.,TRBJ1-2,.,15
TGTGCCAGCTCTCGCAGGGGCGAGGGTACTTCACCCCTCCACTTT,CASSRRGEGTSPLHF,TRBV2,.,TRBJ1-6,.,15
TGTGCCAGCAGCCCGAGAGGAACGAGGCCTAGTGAAAAACTGTTTTTT,CASSPRGTRPSEKLFF,TRBV13,.,TRBJ1-4,.,16
TGTGCCAGCAGCCGGGGGACTAGCGGCCGCACAGATACGCAGTATTTT,CASSRGTSGRTDTQYF,TRBV5-4,TRBD2,TRBJ2-3,.,16
TGTGCCAGTACGCTAACAGGGTCTAATGAAAAACTGTTTTTT,CASTLTGSNEKLFF,TRBV19,.,TRBJ1-4,few,14
TGTGCCAGCAGCTTAGCAGGGGGCGCGAGCACCGGGGAGCTGTTTTTT,CASSLAGGASTGELFF,TRBV7-2,TRBD1,TRBJ2-2,.,16